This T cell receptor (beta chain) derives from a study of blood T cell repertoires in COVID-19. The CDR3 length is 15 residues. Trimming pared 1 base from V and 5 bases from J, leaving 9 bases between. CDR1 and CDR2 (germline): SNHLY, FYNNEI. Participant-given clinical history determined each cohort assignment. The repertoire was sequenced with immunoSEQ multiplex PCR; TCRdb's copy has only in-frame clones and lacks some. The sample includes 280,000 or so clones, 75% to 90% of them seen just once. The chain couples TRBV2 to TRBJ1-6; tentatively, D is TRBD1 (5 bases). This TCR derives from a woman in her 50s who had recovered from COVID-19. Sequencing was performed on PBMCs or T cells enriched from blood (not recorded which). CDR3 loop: CASSEDRPHNSPLHF. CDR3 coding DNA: TGTGCCAGCAGTGAAGACAGGCCGCATAATTCACCCCTCCACTTT.